This T cell receptor beta chain was profiled in a study of CD8+CD57+ T cells in acquired aplastic anemia. General study results and limits: Common to patients and controls were twenty-nine CD8+ CDR3 sequences.

Sequencing was done on patients that had shown CD8+CD57+ cell expansion by flow cytometry. Profiles of TCR beta VDJ and CDR3 were generated from a genomic DNA template. TCRdb analysed the reads with MiXCR anew, one entry per CDR3 protein. The sample includes 170,000 or so distinct CDR3 sequences, less than 50% of them seen just once. A note on this clonotype: Its cognate antigen is unknown.

Trimming left V 2 bases short and J 9 bases short, with 17 bases between. The V gene's germline CDR1 is SGHAT and CDR2 FQNNGV. The CDR3 is made up of 14 amino acids. The receptor's source is a human donor with aplastic anemia. J is TRBJ2-7 and V is TRBV11-2; tentatively, D is TRBD2 (6 bases). Material for sequencing was sorted CD4+, CD8+, or CD8+CD57+ T cells (not recorded which) from PBMCs. The CDR3 DNA is TGTGCCAGCAGCTTATGGGCTAGCGAGTTTGGGCAGTACTTC. It codes for CASSLWASEFGQYF.